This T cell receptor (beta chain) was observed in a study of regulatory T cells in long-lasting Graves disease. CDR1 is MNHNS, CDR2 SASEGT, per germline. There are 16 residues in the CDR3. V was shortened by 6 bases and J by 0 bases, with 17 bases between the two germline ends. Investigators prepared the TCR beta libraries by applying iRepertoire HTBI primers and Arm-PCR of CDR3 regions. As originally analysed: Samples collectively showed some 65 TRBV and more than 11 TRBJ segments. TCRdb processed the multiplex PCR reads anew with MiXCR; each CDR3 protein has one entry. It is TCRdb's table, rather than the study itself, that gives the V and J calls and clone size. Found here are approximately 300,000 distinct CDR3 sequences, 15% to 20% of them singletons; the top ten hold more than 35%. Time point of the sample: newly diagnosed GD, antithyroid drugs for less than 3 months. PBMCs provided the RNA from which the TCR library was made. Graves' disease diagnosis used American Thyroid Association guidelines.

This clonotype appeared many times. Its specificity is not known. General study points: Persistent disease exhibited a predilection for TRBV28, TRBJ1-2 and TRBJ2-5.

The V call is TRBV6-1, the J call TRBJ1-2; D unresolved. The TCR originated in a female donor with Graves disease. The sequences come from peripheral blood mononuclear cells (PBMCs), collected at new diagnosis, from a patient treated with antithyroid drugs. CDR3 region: CASRKEGRGTNYGYTF. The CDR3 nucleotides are TGTGCCAGCAGGAAAGAGGGTCGAGGAACTAACTATGGCTACACCTTC.